This TCR beta chain was identified during a study of T cell responses to AZD1222 COVID-19 vaccine. Regarding the study as a whole: At 160-218 and 743-854, vaccine-associated CD4 TCRs were dominant, and they spanned spike. A mostly white British donor set with more females was recruited, and clonal diversity was possibly underestimated. Unmutated regions of variants are reportedly targeted by nearly half of spike-specific TCRs. Baseline antibody screening turned up just a handful of seropositive AZD1222 recipients.

As regards this clone: No antigen is known for it.

V gave up 2 bases and J gave up 0 bases, with 2 bases separating them. Germline-derived CDR1 and CDR2 are LNHDA and SQIVND (reference sequence). The CDR3 runs 13 residues. TCRdb's table, derived via immunoSEQ multiplex PCR, lists solely in-frame clones and lacks some. Of 140,000 or so clones in the sample, about 92% are singletons; the top ten hold roughly 12%. Specimen: peripheral blood, collected after recovery from COVID-19. J is TRBJ2-1 and V is TRBV19; no firm D call. This TCR came from an adult who had recovered from COVID-19. The CDR3 loop reads CASSISSYNEQFF. In DNA, the CDR3 is TGTGCCAGTAGTATATCCTCCTACAATGAGCAGTTCTTC.